A single TCR beta chain is shown here with its context. Its antigen is unknown. The sample is drawn from a study of OX40 agonist ivuxolimab in advanced cancers. Looking at the study overall: Partial responses were achieved by three patients, of whom one had hepatocellular carcinoma and two had cutaneous melanoma. Study findings and constraints: Nonresponders included some who also had low normalized T-cell clonal expansion.

Assay used: immunoSEQ multiplex PCR; TCRdb lists only in-frame clones, some missing. The top ten hold around 29% of the sample, which has 40,000 to 55,000 clones, around 93% seen once. Trimming cost V 6 bases and J 6 bases; bases outside gene matches: 6. CDR1 MNHEY and CDR2 SMNVEV come from the germline V gene (reference sequence). CDR3 size: 13 residues. The TCR comes from an adult with an advanced solid tumor such as melanoma, head and neck, liver or kidney cancer. The source material was CD4+ or CD8+ T cells sorted from blood, sampled in a trial of the OX40 agonist ivuxolimab. The genes are TRBV27 and TRBJ1-2; 8 bases fit TRBD1. CDR3 bases: TGTGCCAGCAGCGACAGGGGTTTACATGGCTACACCTTC. Translating it yields CASSDRGLHGYTF.